The clone carrying this T cell receptor (beta chain) occurred a few times. These data originate in a study of response to subunit inactivated influenza vaccine. The CDR3 loop spans 12 amino acids. CDR1 LGHDT and CDR2 YNNKEL come from the germline V gene (reference sequence). V dropped 2 bases and J dropped 13 bases, with 12 bases sitting between them. TCRdb recomputed calls from the RT-PCR reads with MiXCR, one row per CDR3 protein. This table holds about 700,000 distinct CDR3 sequences, approximately 14% found once. The TCR was taken from a man aged 50 to 59 who received an inactivated influenza vaccine. The sequencing used PBMCs from blood, collected around 15 days before vaccination. V usage is TRBV3-1 and J usage is TRBJ2-4; a possible D gene is TRBD1 (5 bases). The CDR3 DNA reads as TGTGCCAGCAGCCAAACCGACAGTACGCAGTACTTC. Residues: CASSQTDSTQYF.